This T cell receptor beta chain stems from a study of vaccination and CD4 T cells after COVID-19. The junction had 8 bases not matched to a gene; V was cut back by 4 bases and J by 4 bases. Germline V CDR1 and CDR2: SGHRS, YFSETQ. The CDR3 spans 15 residues. Notes on this clonotype: Its antigen remains unknown.

Cultured CD4+ T-cell DNA underwent Oncomine TCR Beta short-read sequencing. In TCRdb, the PCR reads were re-called with MiXCR into one record per CDR3 protein. The sample carries around 19,000 distinct CDR3 sequences, about 56% recorded once. Documented treatment: roughly ten-day PBMC culture with coronavirus spike peptide pools or control peptides (ViraFEST assay). Antigen-specific T cells were expanded with peptide pools by ViraFEST, and TCRs were then sequenced. The rearrangement links TRBV5-1 to TRBJ2-1; 7 positions agree with TRBD2. The TCR sequence derives from a human donor who had recovered from COVID-19. Specimen: CD4+ T cells from blood, cultured in vitro. For the CDR3, the DNA is TGCGCCAGCAGCAGAATAGCGGGTGGGTACAATGAGCAGTTCTTC. Translating gives CASSRIAGGYNEQFF.